The 15 T cell receptor beta chains below were found in one sample sequenced in a study of blood T cell repertoires in COVID-19. TCRdb's copy holds only in-frame clones and misses some; the assay was immunoSEQ multiplex PCR. Among hundreds of thousands of clones listed, just under 90% were seen once. Sequenced: PBMCs or T cells enriched from blood (not recorded which). Receptor source: a man in his fifties who had been exposed to COVID-19.

This sequence joins TRBV11-2 and TRBJ1-3, with a tentative D call TRBD1 (6 bases). V lost 1 base and J lost 3, with 22 bases in between. Germline V gives CDR1 SGHAT, CDR2 FQNNGV. The CDR3 extends over 19 amino acids. CDR3 loop: CASSLVPWTELEGGNTIYF. In DNA form, the CDR3 reads TGTGCCAGCAGCTTAGTACCCTGGACAGAGCTTGAGGGTGGAAACACCATATATTTT.

This clone was recorded only once. The rearrangement links TRBV2 to TRBJ1-5; D gene uncertain. Germline V gene sequence: CDR1 SNHLY, CDR2 FYNNEI. This CDR3 is built from 12 residues. The CDR3 reads CATSREAQPQHF. Written as DNA, the CDR3 is TGTGCTACGTCAAGGGAGGCTCAGCCCCAGCATTTT.

The genes are TRBV27 and TRBJ2-1; 8 bases agree with TRBD2. V trimming: 7 bases; J trimming: 10 bases; junction bases outside the gene matches: 6. In germline, CDR1 is MNHEY, CDR2 SMNVEV (reference sequence). The CDR3 is made up of 12 amino acids. This chain's CDR3 is CASTIPSGEQFF. In nucleotides, the CDR3 is TGTGCCAGCACCATACCTAGCGGGGAGCAGTTCTTC.

This clone was recorded a few times. V and J are TRBV2 and TRBJ1-2, with TRBD1 identical over 12 bases. Germline loops: CDR1 SNHLY, CDR2 FYNNEI. The junction had 7 bases not matched to a gene; V was cut back by 7 bases and J by 7 bases. The CDR3 is made up of 14 amino acids. The CDR3 sequence: CASTGTGGASGYTF. Written as DNA, the CDR3 is TGTGCCAGCACCGGGACAGGGGGCGCCAGTGGCTACACCTTC.

The chain carries TRBV11-3 and TRBJ1-2, with 7 bases identical to TRBD1. The ends lost 6 bases at V and 4 bases at J; junction bases unmatched: 20. The CDR3 loop spans 18 amino acids. CDR1 is SGHNT and CDR2 is YENEEA in the germline V gene. DNA of the CDR3: TGTGCCAGCAGTCAAGGGCCCGGGACAGCACCAAACTCCTATGGCTACACCTTC. Amino acids: CASSQGPGTAPNSYGYTF.

This clone was picked up one time. The gene calls are TRBV19 and TRBJ2-2; the D gene is possibly TRBD1 (7 bases). Germline assignment: CDR1 LNHDA and CDR2 SQIVND (reference sequence). V dropped 10 bases and J dropped 4 bases, with 16 bases sitting between them. The length of the CDR3 is 14 residues. The CDR3 reads CATSGTAGTGELFF. The DNA for the CDR3 is TGTGCCACCTCCGGGACAGCGGGCACCGGGGAGCTGTTTTTT.

The chain recombines TRBV11-1 with TRBJ1-2, with no clear D. This CDR3 region has 11 residues. Trimming removed 3 bases at V and 6 bases at J, with 5 bases between. Looked up from germline, CDR1 is SGHAT and CDR2 is FQDESV (reference sequence). CDR3 DNA sequence: TGTGCCAGCAGCTTCGGAGATGGCTACACCTTC. Protein sequence: CASSFGDGYTF.

The chain employs TRBV28 and TRBJ2-1; TRBD2 matches at 11 bases. V shed 7 bases, J shed 3 bases, and the junction held 11 bases outside the gene matches. CDR1 and CDR2 from the germline V gene are MDHEN and SYDVKM. The CDR3 runs 17 residues. The CDR3 sequence is CASIAAPGTSGYNEQFF. The CDR3 nucleotides are TGTGCCAGCATCGCCGCGCCCGGGACTAGCGGCTACAATGAGCAGTTCTTC.

V usage is TRBV10-3 and J usage is TRBJ1-1; D is undetermined. This CDR3 contains 12 residues. CDR1 ENHRY and CDR2 SYGVKD come from the germline V gene. Trimming cost V 2 bases and J 7 bases, with 8 bases left between them. The CDR3 DNA reads as TGTGCCATCAGTGAGATGAGGGATGAAGCTTTCTTT. This encodes CAISEMRDEAFF.

This rearrangement joins TRBV5-1 to TRBJ1-1; 9 bases align to TRBD1. CDR3 length equals 14 residues. CDR1 and CDR2 (germline): SGHRS, YFSETQ. V dropped 4 bases and J dropped 6; count of bases not matched to a gene: 7. The CDR3 loop reads CASSRGQGWPEAFF. In DNA, the CDR3 is TGCGCCAGCAGCCGGGGACAGGGTTGGCCTGAAGCTTTCTTT.

As concerns this clone: Other DNA sequences in the sample encode the same CDR3. V and J are TRBV5-1 and TRBJ1-5; 8 positions agree with TRBD1. The V and J ends lost 4 bases and 7 bases, in that order; junction bases with no gene match: 7. The CDR3 consists of 14 residues. Germline V CDR1 and CDR2: SGHRS, YFSETQ. CDR3 bases: TGCGCCAGCAGCCTGGGAACAGGGGGACAGCCCCAGCATTTT. Its translation: CASSLGTGGQPQHF.

V usage is TRBV7-2 and J usage is TRBJ2-1, with 12 bases aligning to TRBD2. The ends lost 5 bases at V and 7 bases at J; junction bases unmatched: 15. CDR3 length equals 18 residues. CDR1 SGHTA and CDR2 FQGNSA come from the germline V gene. Here the CDR3 DNA reads TGTGCCAGCAGCCTTGGCGGACTAGCGGGATACTGGGGGAATGAGCAGTTCTTC. It codes for CASSLGGLAGYWGNEQFF.

The CDR3 region is CASSAWGQGAAYGYTF. In DNA, the CDR3 is TGTGCCAGCAGCGCCTGGGGACAGGGGGCTGCCTATGGCTACACCTTC. The J gene is TRBJ1-2, the V gene TRBV9; 12 nucleotides match TRBD1. Germline assignment: CDR1 SGDLS and CDR2 YYNGEE. V lost 3 bases to trimming and J lost 4 bases; unmatched junction nucleotides: 7. There are 16 residues in the CDR3. Full variable domain (missing parts from reference TRBV9 and TRBJ1-2): DSGVTQTPKHLITATGQRVTLRCSPRSGDLSVYWYQQSLDQGLQFLIQYYNGEERAKGNILERFSAQQFPDLHSELNLSSLELGDSALYFCASSAWGQGAAYGYTFGSGTRLTVV.

The genes are TRBV6-6 and TRBJ1-6, with TRBD1 identical over 7 bases. J gave up 7 bases and V 5 bases, and 5 bases lay outside the gene matches. This CDR3 region has 14 residues. Germline lookup yields CDR1 MNHNY and CDR2 SVGAGI (reference sequence). The CDR3 DNA reads as TGTGCCAGCAGTCCTGACAGGGTGAATTCACCCCTCCACTTT. Its translation is CASSPDRVNSPLHF.

J is TRBJ2-1 and V is TRBV19, with D possibly matching TRBD2 (5 bases). Looked up from germline, CDR1 is LNHDA and CDR2 is SQIVND (reference sequence). The ends were cut back, 3 bases at V and 0 bases at J, with 9 bases in the middle. There are 15 residues in the CDR3. CDR3 loop: CASSMRGGSYNEQFF. In DNA form, the CDR3 reads TGTGCCAGTAGTATGCGCGGAGGCTCCTACAATGAGCAGTTCTTC.